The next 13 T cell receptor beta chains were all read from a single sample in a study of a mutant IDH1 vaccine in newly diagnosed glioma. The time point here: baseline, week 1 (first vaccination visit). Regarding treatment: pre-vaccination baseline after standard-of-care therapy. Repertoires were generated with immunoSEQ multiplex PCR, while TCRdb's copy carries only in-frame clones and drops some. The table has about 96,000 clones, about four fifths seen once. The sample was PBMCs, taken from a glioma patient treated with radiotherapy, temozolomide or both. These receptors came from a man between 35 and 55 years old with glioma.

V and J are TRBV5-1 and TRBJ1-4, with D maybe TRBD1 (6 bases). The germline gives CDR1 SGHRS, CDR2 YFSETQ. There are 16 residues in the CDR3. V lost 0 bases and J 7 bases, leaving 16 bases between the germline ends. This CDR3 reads CASSLDPQGSVEKLFF. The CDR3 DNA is TGCGCCAGCAGCTTGGATCCCCAGGGGTCAGTTGAAAAACTGTTTTTT. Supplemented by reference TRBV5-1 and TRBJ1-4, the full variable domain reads KAGVTQTPRYLIKTRGQQVTLSCSPISGHRSVSWYQQTPGQGLQFLFEYFSETQRNKGNFPGRFSGRQFSNSRSEMNVSTLELGDSALYLCASSLDPQGSVEKLFFGSGTQLSVL.

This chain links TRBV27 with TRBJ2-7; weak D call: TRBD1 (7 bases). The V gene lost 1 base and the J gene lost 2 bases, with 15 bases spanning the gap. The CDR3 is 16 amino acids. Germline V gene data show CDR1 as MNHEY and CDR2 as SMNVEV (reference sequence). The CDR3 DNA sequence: TGTGCCAGCAGTTTATGTACGGAGGGGGCGACCTACGAGCAGTACTTC. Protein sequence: CASSLCTEGATYEQYF.

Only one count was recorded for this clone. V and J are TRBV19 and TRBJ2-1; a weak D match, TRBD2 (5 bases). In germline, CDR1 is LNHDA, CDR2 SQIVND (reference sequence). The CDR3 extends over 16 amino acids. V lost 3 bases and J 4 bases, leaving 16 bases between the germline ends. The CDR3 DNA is TGTGCCAGTAGTATTAGCCCGGGAACCAGATACAATGAGCAGTTCTTC. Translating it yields CASSISPGTRYNEQFF.

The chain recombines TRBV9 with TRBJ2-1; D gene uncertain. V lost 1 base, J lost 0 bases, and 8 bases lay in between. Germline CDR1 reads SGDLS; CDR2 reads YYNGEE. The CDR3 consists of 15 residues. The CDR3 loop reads CASSVYLSSYNEQFF. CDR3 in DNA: TGTGCCAGCAGCGTATACCTTAGCTCCTACAATGAGCAGTTCTTC.

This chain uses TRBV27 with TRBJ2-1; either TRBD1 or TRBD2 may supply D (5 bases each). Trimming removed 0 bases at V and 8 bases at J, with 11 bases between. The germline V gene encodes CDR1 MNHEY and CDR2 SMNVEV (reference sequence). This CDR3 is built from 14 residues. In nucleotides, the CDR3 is TGTGCCAGCAGTTTATCGGGGGTCGGGGATGAGCAGTTCTTC. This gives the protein CASSLSGVGDEQFF.

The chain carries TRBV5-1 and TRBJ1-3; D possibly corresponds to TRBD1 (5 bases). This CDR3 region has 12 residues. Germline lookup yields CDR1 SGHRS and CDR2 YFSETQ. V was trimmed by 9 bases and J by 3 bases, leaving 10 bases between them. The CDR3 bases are TGCGCCACCCGGGGCGGTGGAAACACCATATATTTT. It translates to CATRGGGNTIYF.

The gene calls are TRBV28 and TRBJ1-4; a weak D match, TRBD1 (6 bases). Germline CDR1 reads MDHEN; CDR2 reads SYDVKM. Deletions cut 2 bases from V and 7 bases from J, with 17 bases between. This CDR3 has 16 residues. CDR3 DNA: TGTGCCAGCAGTTTACCTTCTCCAGGGGTATCTGAAAAACTGTTTTTT. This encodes CASSLPSPGVSEKLFF.

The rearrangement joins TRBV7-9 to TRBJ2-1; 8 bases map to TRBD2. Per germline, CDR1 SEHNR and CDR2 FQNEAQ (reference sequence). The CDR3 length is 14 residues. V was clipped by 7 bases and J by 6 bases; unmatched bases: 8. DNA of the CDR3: TGTGCCAGCATCCAGCGGGGGTGGGTCAATGAGCAGTTCTTC. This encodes CASIQRGWVNEQFF.

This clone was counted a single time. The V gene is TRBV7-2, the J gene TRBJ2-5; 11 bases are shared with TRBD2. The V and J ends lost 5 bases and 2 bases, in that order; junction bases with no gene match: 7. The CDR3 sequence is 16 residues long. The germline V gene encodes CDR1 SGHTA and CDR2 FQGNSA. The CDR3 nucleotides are TGTGCCAGCAGCCCCGGGACTAGCGGAACTCAAGAGACCCAGTACTTC. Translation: CASSPGTSGTQETQYF.

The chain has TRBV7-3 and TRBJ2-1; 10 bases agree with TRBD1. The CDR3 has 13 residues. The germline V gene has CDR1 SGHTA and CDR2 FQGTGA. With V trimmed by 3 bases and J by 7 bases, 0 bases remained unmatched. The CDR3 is CASSLGQGNEQFF. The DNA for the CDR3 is TGTGCCAGCAGCTTGGGACAGGGGAATGAGCAGTTCTTC.

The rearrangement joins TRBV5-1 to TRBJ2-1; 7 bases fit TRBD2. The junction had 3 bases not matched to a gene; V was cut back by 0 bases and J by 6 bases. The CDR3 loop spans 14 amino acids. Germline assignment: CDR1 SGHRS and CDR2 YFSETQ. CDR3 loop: CASSLGTRGNEQFF. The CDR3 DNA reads TGCGCCAGCAGCTTGGGGACTAGGGGCAATGAGCAGTTCTTC.

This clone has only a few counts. CDR3 amino acids: CASGEPQHF. The CDR3 DNA is TGTGCCAGCGGGGAGCCCCAGCATTTT. This chain links TRBV6-6 with TRBJ1-5; D unresolved. V lost 8 bases to trimming and J lost 8 bases, with 4 bases between them. There are 9 residues in the CDR3. Germline values: CDR1 MNHNY, CDR2 SVGAGI (reference sequence).

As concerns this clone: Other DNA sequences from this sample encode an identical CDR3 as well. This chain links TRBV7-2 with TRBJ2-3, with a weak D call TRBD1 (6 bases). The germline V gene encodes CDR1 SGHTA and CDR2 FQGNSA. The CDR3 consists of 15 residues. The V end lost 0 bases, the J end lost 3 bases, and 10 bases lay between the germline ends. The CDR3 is CASSLAPGDTDTQYF. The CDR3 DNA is TGTGCCAGCAGCTTAGCGCCAGGGGATACAGATACGCAGTATTTT.